This T cell receptor (beta chain) appears in the sequencing data of a study of CD8 T cells in ankylosing spondylitis. Quantitative 5'-RACE with molecular barcodes produced the TCR beta libraries. TCRdb reprocessed the 5' RACE reads with MiXCR, giving one entry per CDR3 protein. Of a few hundred thousand distinct CDR3 sequences listed, less than 25% were seen once; the top ten hold 3.5%. Germline CDR1 is MNHEY and CDR2 is SVGEGT. Trimming cost V 7 bases and J 8 bases, with 17 bases left between them. The CDR3 loop spans 13 amino acids. This clonotype has a handful of counts. The chain has TRBV6-2 or TRBV6-3 and TRBJ1-1; the D gene is possibly TRBD1 (5 bases). The specimen was blood, either unsorted or a sorted T cell fraction (not recorded which). This TCR derives from a female donor with ankylosing spondylitis or in good health (not recorded which). CDR3 in DNA: TGTGCCAGCAACCAAAGCGGGGGACGGGAAGCTTTCTTT. Translating it yields CASNQSGGREAFF.